This TCR beta chain was captured by sequencing in a study of cytomegalovirus exposure and HLA in healthy donors. Amplification used 60 Vbeta primers and 13 Jbeta primers. TCRdb's copy holds only in-frame clones and misses some; the assay was immunoSEQ multiplex PCR. The table has 90,000 to 100,000 clones, under 70% seen once. Regarding this clone: Its antigen is not known.

Study-wide results and caveats: It was only CMV serostatus that was available as immune exposure information. Presence/absence results assume similar sequencing depth per donor, which may not hold.

Trimming cost V 4 bases and J 3 bases, with 10 bases left between them. This CDR3 contains 13 residues. Germline loops: CDR1 MGHDK, CDR2 SYGVNS. Sequenced material: PBMCs. The receptor was derived from a man aged 45-65 years in good health and CMV-seronegative. The rearrangement links TRBV25-1 to TRBJ2-7, with D possibly TRBD1 on 5 matching bases. The CDR3 here is CASSVQVDYEQYF. In nucleotides, the CDR3 is TGTGCCAGCAGTGTACAGGTAGACTACGAGCAGTACTTC.